This TCR beta chain emerged from a study of blood T cell repertoires in COVID-19. About the study: From the United States, Italy and Spain came samples of acute and convalescent COVID-19.

Per the original data handling: Estimation of nucleated cell counts relied on the amplification of reference gene primers. Sequencing used immunoSEQ multiplex PCR; TCRdb keeps in-frame clones, though not all of them. V and J calls and clone size are as listed in that table; D and trimming were resolved from the DNA. The sample contains 250,000 to 300,000 clones, around 90% of which appear only once. The CDR3 contains 16 residues. V shed 7 bases and J 8 bases; nucleotides not matched to a gene: 19. Germline-derived CDR1 and CDR2 are ENHRY and SYGVKD. Participants spanned ages about 18 to 90 years and resided in around 25 US areas. Which cohort a participant joined came from the clinical history participants gave.

The chain links TRBV10-3 to TRBJ1-2; 7 bases are a match to TRBD1. Material for sequencing was PBMCs or T cells enriched from blood (not recorded which). The clonotype was recovered from a human donor in a cohort exposed to, infected with or recovered from COVID-19 (not recorded which). The donor label of this sample is uncertain. The CDR3 region has the DNA TGTGCCATCACGCTCGACAAACAGGGGCGTTACTGGGGCTACACCTTC. Its translation: CAITLDKQGRYWGYTF.